A single sample gave rise to the 4 T cell receptor beta chains below, sequenced in a study of T and B cells in COVID-19 patients (dated by TCRdb to 2018 to 2021). The run used an Illumina MiSeq. Multiplex PCR with BIOMED2 TRB-A/B primer pools was used to amplify the TRB rearrangements. TCRdb redid the processing of the public reads, applying fastp at Q25 and MiXCR, and retained in-frame beta chains. One record per CDR3 amino acid sequence lists the most common genes and DNA. Recorded for this sample are roughly 9,400 distinct CDR3 sequences; 25% to 30% of them occurred a single time. The top ten hold roughly 27% of the sample. Genomic DNA extracted from blood was used in amounts of roughly 220-500 ng for amplification of TRB repertoires. Sequenced sample: blood. The receptors here all came from a human donor who had recovered from COVID-19.

The chain carries TRBV6-2 or TRBV6-3 and TRBJ1-2; D unresolved. Trimming cost V 3 bases and J 2 bases, with 7 bases left between them. Germline V gives CDR1 MNHEY, CDR2 SVGEGT. The CDR3 runs to 13 residues. DNA for the CDR3: TGTGCCAGCAGTTATCGGGAGAACTATGGCTACACCTTC. Its protein product is CASSYRENYGYTF.

This chain links TRBV5-6 with TRBJ1-2, with 9 bases aligning to TRBD1. This CDR3 region has 13 residues. CDR1 SGHDT and CDR2 YYEEEE come from the germline V gene. V was pared by 3 bases and J by 8 bases, with 5 bases of the junction left unmatched. The CDR3 DNA reads TGTGCCAGCAGCTACCCAACAGGGGGCGGCTACACCTTC. It codes for CASSYPTGGGYTF.

This clonotype is medium-sized. V is TRBV5-4 and J is TRBJ2-3; D call uncertain. The CDR3 spans 14 residues. CDR1 and CDR2 (germline): SGHNT, YYREEE (reference sequence). Trimming pared 4 bases from V and 3 bases from J, leaving 12 bases between. The CDR3 loop is CASSLPLRTDTQYF. DNA for the CDR3: TGTGCCAGCAGCCTCCCCCTCAGGACAGATACGCAGTATTTT.

About this clonotype: A read error is possible here, since a much larger clone lies one base away. The chain joins TRBV30 to TRBJ1-2; unclear D gene. V lost 0 bases and J lost 4, with 9 bases in between. The CDR3 is made up of 13 amino acids. The germline gives CDR1 GTSNPN, CDR2 SVGIG (reference sequence). The CDR3 DNA reads as TGTGCCTGGAGTGTAGGCACAGCCTATGGCTACACCTTC. Its translation: CAWSVGTAYGYTF. Full variable domain (rest looked up from reference TRBV30 and TRBJ1-2): SQTIHQWPATLVQPVGSPLSLECTVEGTSNPNLYWYRQAAGRGLQLLFYSVGIGQISSEVPQNLSASRPQDRQFILSSKKLLLSDSGFYLCAWSVGTAYGYTFGSGTRLTVV.